This T cell receptor beta chain was captured in a study of CD8+ T cells in alopecia areata. Study-level points and caveats: On tofacitinib, scalp and blood still held many of the expanded lesional clones.

Remarks on this clone: Its antigen is not known.

TCR sequencing used cDNA made by reverse transcription of extracted RNA. TCRdb's table, derived via immunoSEQ multiplex PCR, lists solely in-frame clones and lacks some. The table shows about 150,000 clones, with less than 70% occurring only once. Treatment defined: oral pan-JAK inhibitor, 5-10 mg twice daily. Collected material from alopecia areata patients comprised lesional scalp punch biopsies and peripheral blood. The clonotype comes from a human donor with alopecia areata. Sequencing was performed on CD8+ T cells sorted from blood, taken at week 4, from a patient treated with tofacitinib.

Here the CDR3 DNA reads TGCGCCAGCAGCACACAGGGGAGCACTGAAGCTTTCTTT. It codes for CASSTQGSTEAFF. V gene TRBV5-1 combines with J gene TRBJ1-1, with TRBD1 matching 7 bases. V lost 4 bases and J lost 4; bases outside the gene matches: 4. The CDR3 loop spans 13 amino acids. The germline V gene encodes CDR1 SGHRS and CDR2 YFSETQ.